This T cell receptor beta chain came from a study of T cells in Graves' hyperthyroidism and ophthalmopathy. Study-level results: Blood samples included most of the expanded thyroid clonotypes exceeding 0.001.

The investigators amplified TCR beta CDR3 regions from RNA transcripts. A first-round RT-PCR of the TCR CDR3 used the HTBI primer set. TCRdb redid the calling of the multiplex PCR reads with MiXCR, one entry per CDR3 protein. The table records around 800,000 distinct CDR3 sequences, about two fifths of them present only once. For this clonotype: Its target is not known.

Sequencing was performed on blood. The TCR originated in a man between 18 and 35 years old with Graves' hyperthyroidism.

CDR3 DNA sequence: TGTGCCATCCAGTACAGGGAGGTCTACGAGCAGTACTTC. Its translation is CAIQYREVYEQYF. V is TRBV10-3 and J is TRBJ2-7; D may correspond to TRBD1 or TRBD2 (6 bases each). The CDR3 has 13 amino acids. The V end lost 8 bases, the J end lost 3 bases, and 14 bases lay between the germline ends. The germline gives CDR1 ENHRY, CDR2 SYGVKD.